The 20 T cell receptor beta chains below come from one sample, sequenced in a study of T-cell memory formation after mild COVID-19. A single record per CDR3 protein comes from TCRdb applying MiXCR to the 5' RACE reads. Of under 450,000 distinct CDR3 sequences in the sample, under 25% are singletons; the top ten hold around 13%. The sample consisted of PBMCs or a T cell subset sorted from them (not recorded which). The receptors shown here come from an adult woman who had mild COVID-19 (a few samples of this study predate the infection). Cell type and time point are not known.

About this clonotype itself: A much bigger clone sits one base away, suggesting this may be a read error. This chain joins TRBV24-1 and TRBJ2-1, with D hard to call. Germline assignment: CDR1 KGHDR and CDR2 SFDVKD. The CDR3 spans 12 residues. The CDR3 DNA reads as TGTGCCACCAGTGATGATGTGGATGAGCAGATCTTC. This gives the protein CATSDDVDEQIF.

This clonotype occurred many times. The chain carries TRBV9 and TRBJ2-5; D possibly matches TRBD1 or TRBD2 (5 bases each). There are 15 residues in the CDR3. V was shortened by 4 bases and J by 4 bases, with 17 bases between the two germline ends. Germline CDR1 reads SGDLS; CDR2 reads YYNGEE. This chain's CDR3 is CASSPDGQGRETQYF. As DNA, the CDR3 is TGTGCCAGCAGCCCAGACGGGCAGGGACGAGAGACCCAGTACTTC.

The gene calls are TRBV12-3 or TRBV12-4 and TRBJ2-6; D gene ambiguous. Trimming cost V 7 bases and J 4 bases, with 5 bases left between them. CDR3 length: 12 residues. This chain's CDR3 is CASTRGANVLTF. The DNA for the CDR3 is TGTGCCAGCACTCGCGGGGCCAACGTCCTGACTTTC.

V gene TRBV7-9 combines with J gene TRBJ1-5, with D possibly being TRBD1 (5 bases). The CDR3 covers 14 residues. Germline V gene data show CDR1 as SEHNR and CDR2 as FQNEAQ (reference sequence). Trimming shortened V by 1 base and J by 4 bases, and 8 bases separated the two germline ends. The CDR3 region has the DNA TGTGCCAGCAGCTTAGATTCAGGGAATCAGCCCCAGCATTTT. Encoded protein: CASSLDSGNQPQHF.

This clonotype came up a few times. This chain joins TRBV9 and TRBJ2-2; D is perhaps TRBD2 (5 bases). Per germline, CDR1 SGDLS and CDR2 YYNGEE. Trimming removed 4 bases at V and 0 bases at J, with 7 bases between. The CDR3 covers 14 residues. CDR3 DNA: TGTGCCAGCAGCTCGCGGGCGAACACCGGGGAGCTGTTTTTT. Its protein product is CASSSRANTGELFF.

The V gene is TRBV7-2, the J gene TRBJ2-3; possibly TRBD2 for D (6 bases). Between the trimmed V and J ends, which lost 1 base and 0 bases, there was a span of 11 bases. CDR3 length: 16 amino acids. Per the germline V gene, CDR1 is SGHTA and CDR2 is FQGNSA. The CDR3 region is CASSLGGISSTDTQYF. Written as DNA, the CDR3 is TGTGCCAGCAGCTTAGGCGGGATATCTAGCACAGATACGCAGTATTTT.

The genes are TRBV20-1 and TRBJ2-7, with a weak D call TRBD1 (6 bases). CDR3 size: 12 residues. V lost 5 bases and J lost 5, with 13 bases in between. CDR1 is DFQATT, CDR2 SNEGSKA, per germline (reference sequence). DNA of the CDR3: TGCAGTGCTTCACGGACAGTAGACGAGCAGTACTTC. Protein sequence: CSASRTVDEQYF.

The gene calls are TRBV4-2 and TRBJ2-1; 11 positions agree with TRBD2. The germline gives CDR1 LGHNA, CDR2 YNFKEQ. The CDR3 is made up of 16 amino acids. V was clipped by 1 base and J by 10 bases; unmatched bases: 9. CDR3 amino acids: CASSQGRLAGGLEQFF. The DNA of the CDR3 is TGTGCCAGCAGCCAAGGTCGGCTAGCGGGGGGTTTAGAGCAGTTCTTC.

This clonotype was detected only a few times. The chain carries TRBV9 and TRBJ2-3; D is possibly TRBD2 (5 bases). The germline V gene encodes CDR1 SGDLS and CDR2 YYNGEE. CDR3 length equals 16 residues. V was cut by 0 bases and J by 0 bases, with 11 bases left in between. In DNA, the CDR3 is TGTGCCAGCAGCGTAGGAAGCGGTTCTAGCACAGATACGCAGTATTTT. It yields the protein CASSVGSGSSTDTQYF.

This clonotype was observed a few times. V usage is TRBV7-8 and J usage is TRBJ2-3; 10 bases line up with TRBD2. Germline lookup yields CDR1 SGHVS and CDR2 FQNEAQ. CDR3 length equals 17 residues. The J segment lost 12 bases and the V segment lost 5 bases, leaving 20 bases of the junction unmatched. CDR3 DNA sequence: TGTGCCAGCAGCGCGAGGACTAGCGGAGCGAGTGAGGGATCCCAGTATTTT. This encodes CASSARTSGASEGSQYF.

This clonotype was observed a few times. The CDR3 nucleotides are TGCGCCAGCAGCTTGGATGGTAGCGGGAGTAGGTACGAGCAGTACTTC. Protein sequence: CASSLDGSGSRYEQYF. The chain joins TRBV5-1 to TRBJ2-7; 9 positions match TRBD2. There are 16 residues in the CDR3. Trimming removed 0 bases from V and 4 bases from J; junction bases left unmatched: 8. Germline V lookup: CDR1 SGHRS, CDR2 YFSETQ. The whole variable domain, remainder taken from reference TRBV5-1 and TRBJ2-7, is KAGVTQTPRYLIKTRGQQVTLSCSPISGHRSVSWYQQTPGQGLQFLFEYFSETQRNKGNFPGRFSGRQFSNSRSEMNVSTLELGDSALYLCASSLDGSGSRYEQYFGPGTRLTVT.

This clonotype occurred a few times. The chain employs TRBV24-1 and TRBJ2-2; 7 bases map to TRBD2. V shed 3 bases and J 3 bases; nucleotides not matched to a gene: 6. The CDR3 length is 16 residues. Germline CDR1 reads KGHDR; CDR2 reads SFDVKD. The CDR3 is CATSDPQGGDTGELFF. The CDR3 nucleotides are TGTGCCACCAGTGATCCGCAGGGAGGGGACACCGGGGAGCTGTTTTTT.

The chain couples TRBV10-3 to TRBJ1-1, with a tentative D call TRBD1 (6 bases). The CDR3 runs 14 residues. CDR1 and CDR2 from the germline V gene are ENHRY and SYGVKD. The V end was cut by 2 bases, the J end by 6 bases, with 13 bases between. CDR3 sequence: CAISEGTPGAEAFF. The CDR3 DNA reads TGTGCCATCAGTGAGGGGACACCCGGAGCTGAAGCTTTCTTT.

The chain employs TRBV7-2 and TRBJ2-1; 15 positions agree with TRBD2. V trimming: 4 bases; J trimming: 8 bases; junction bases outside the gene matches: 3. The germline gives CDR1 SGHTA, CDR2 FQGNSA. CDR3 length: 15 residues. The CDR3 region is CASSYGTSGRYEQFF. CDR3 nucleotides: TGTGCCAGCAGCTACGGGACTAGCGGGAGGTATGAGCAGTTCTTC. Combining the CDR3 with reference TRBV7-2 and TRBJ2-1 gives the whole variable domain GAGVSQSPSNKVTEKGKDVELRCDPISGHTALYWYRQSLGQGLEFLIYFQGNSAPDKSGLPSDRFSAERTGGSVSTLTIQRTQQEDSAVYLCASSYGTSGRYEQFFGPGTRLTVL.

The J gene is TRBJ2-7, the V gene TRBV3-1; possibly TRBD2 for D (5 bases). The CDR3 consists of 15 residues. V lost 1 base to trimming and J lost 2 bases, with 12 bases between them. Germline CDR1 is LGHDT and CDR2 is YNNKEL (reference sequence). In nucleotides, the CDR3 is TGTGCCAGCAGCCAAGGAGGCAGCGGTCCCTACGAGCAGTACTTC. The encoded protein is CASSQGGSGPYEQYF.

This chain joins TRBV2 and TRBJ1-2; D may be TRBD1 (6 bases). Germline V gene lookup returns CDR1 SNHLY and CDR2 FYNNEI. This CDR3 region has 16 residues. V was clipped by 1 base and J by 1 base, with 13 bases between them. CDR3 sequence reads: CASSEEQGRINYGYTF. The CDR3 bases are TGTGCCAGCAGTGAAGAACAGGGCCGTATTAACTATGGCTACACCTTC.

In this sample, this clonotype turned up a few times. The chain combines TRBV12-3 or TRBV12-4 with TRBJ1-6; no clear D gene. The CDR3 totals 13 residues. Trimming took off 5 bases at V and 7 bases at J, with 9 bases between the two ends. The CDR3 spells CASSLSENSPLHF. In DNA form, the CDR3 reads TGTGCCAGCAGTCTTTCAGAAAATTCACCCCTCCACTTT.

The chain combines TRBV18 with TRBJ2-3, with D possibly called TRBD1 or TRBD2 (5 bases each). The CDR3 extends over 17 amino acids. Germline V gene lookup returns CDR1 KGHSH and CDR2 LQKENI. The germline V and J ends were trimmed by 0 bases and 3 bases, with 16 bases remaining between them. For the CDR3, the DNA is TGTGCCAGCTCACCACCACTTAGGCCATGGGGGACAGATACGCAGTATTTT. Its protein product is CASSPPLRPWGTDTQYF.

This sequence joins TRBV24-1 and TRBJ1-2, with D hard to call. This CDR3 is 16 amino acids long. Trimming shortened V by 1 base and J by 4 bases, and 15 bases separated the two germline ends. Germline loops: CDR1 KGHDR, CDR2 SFDVKD. The CDR3 DNA sequence: TGTGCCACCAGTGATTTCCACCCGTGGAGGGTCTATGGCTACACCTTC. It specifies CATSDFHPWRVYGYTF.

V usage is TRBV18 and J usage is TRBJ2-1; TRBD1 is a possible D gene (6 bases). V dropped 6 bases and J dropped 5 bases, with 14 bases sitting between them. This CDR3 contains 14 residues. Germline V gene sequence: CDR1 KGHSH, CDR2 LQKENI. CDR3 sequence reads: CASSSTGLNNEQFF. The CDR3 DNA is TGTGCCAGCTCGTCGACAGGATTAAACAATGAGCAGTTCTTC.